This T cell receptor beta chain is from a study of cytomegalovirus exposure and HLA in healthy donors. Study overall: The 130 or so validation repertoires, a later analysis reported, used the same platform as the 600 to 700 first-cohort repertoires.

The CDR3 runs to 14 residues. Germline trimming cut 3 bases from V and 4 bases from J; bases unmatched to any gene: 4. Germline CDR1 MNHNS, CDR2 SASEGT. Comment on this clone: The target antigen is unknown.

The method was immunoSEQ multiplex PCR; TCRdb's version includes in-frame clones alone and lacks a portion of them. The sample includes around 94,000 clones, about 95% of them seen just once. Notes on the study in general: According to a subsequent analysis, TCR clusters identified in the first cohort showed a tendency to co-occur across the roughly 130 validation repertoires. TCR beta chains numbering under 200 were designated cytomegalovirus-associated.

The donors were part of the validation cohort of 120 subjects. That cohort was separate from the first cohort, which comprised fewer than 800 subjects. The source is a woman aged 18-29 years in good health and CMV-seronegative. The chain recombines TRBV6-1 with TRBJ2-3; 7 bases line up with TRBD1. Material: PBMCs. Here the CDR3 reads CASSDGQGADTQYF. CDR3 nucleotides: TGTGCCAGCAGTGATGGGCAGGGGGCAGATACGCAGTATTTT.